These 21 T cell receptor beta chains were sequenced from one sample in a study of vaccination effects on CD4 cells after COVID-19. After expansion with viral peptide pools in the ViraFEST assay, antigen-specific CD4+ T cells were sequenced. At the end of roughly ten days of culture, CD4+ T cells were isolated. The study found no prior SARS-CoV-2 infection in the vaccine recipients, who tested negative for nucleocapsid antibodies. No antigen has been identified for these receptors. Generated by immunoSEQ multiplex PCR, the TCRdb table keeps only in-frame clones and is missing some. The data hold around 66,000 clones, with less than 80% observed a single time. The starting material was CD4+ T cells from PBMCs cultured with HCoV-OC43 spike peptides, obtained before COVID-19 vaccination. The subset: HCoV-OC43 spike overlapping peptide pool stimulation. All receptors derive from a human donor who received a COVID-19 vaccine.

The sample holds one count of this clone. The V gene is TRBV24-1, the J gene TRBJ1-5, with D maybe TRBD1 (6 bases). This CDR3 spans 13 amino acids. Germline-derived CDR1 and CDR2 are KGHDR and SFDVKD. V was shortened by 7 bases and J by 3 bases, with 9 bases between the two germline ends. The CDR3 nucleotides are TGTGCCACCAGCCGGGACAACAATCAGCCCCAGCATTTT. Translating gives CATSRDNNQPQHF.

This chain uses TRBV5-1 with TRBJ2-5, with D uncertain. The CDR3 consists of 12 residues. The germline gives CDR1 SGHRS, CDR2 YFSETQ. V lost 4 bases and J lost 5, with 9 bases in between. CDR3 DNA sequence: TGCGCCAGCAGCCCCAACATGGAGACCCAGTACTTC. Translated, it gives CASSPNMETQYF.

The chain has TRBV6-6 and TRBJ2-3; D ambiguous. Germline lookup yields CDR1 MNHNY and CDR2 SVGAGI (reference sequence). The CDR3 has 14 amino acids. Trimming pared 7 bases from V and 2 bases from J, leaving 13 bases between. CDR3 DNA: TGTGCCAGCACCTCCGGCGATTACACAGATACGCAGTATTTT. Its protein is CASTSGDYTDTQYF.

This chain links TRBV3-1 (or the pseudogene TRBV3-2) with TRBJ2-2, with TRBD1 matching 8 bases. Losses at the gene ends were 3 bases for V and 1 base for J; bases not matched to a gene: 4. This CDR3 spans 16 amino acids. CDR1 LGHDT and CDR2 YNNKEL come from the germline V gene (reference sequence). The CDR3 sequence is CASSQTGEENTGELFF. The CDR3 region has the DNA TGTGCCAGCAGCCAGACAGGGGAAGAGAACACCGGGGAGCTGTTTTTT.

J is TRBJ2-1 and V is TRBV5-1; 11 positions match TRBD2. Trimming took 1 base from V and 7 from J; bases not matched to a gene: 7. The germline V gene has CDR1 SGHRS and CDR2 YFSETQ. The CDR3 extends over 16 amino acids. The CDR3 reads CASSLLAGGHLNEQFF. The CDR3 bases are TGCGCCAGCAGCTTGCTAGCGGGGGGTCACTTAAATGAGCAGTTCTTC. The full variable domain, its missing parts supplied by reference TRBV5-1 and TRBJ2-1, is KAGVTQTPRYLIKTRGQQVTLSCSPISGHRSVSWYQQTPGQGLQFLFEYFSETQRNKGNFPGRFSGRQFSNSRSEMNVSTLELGDSALYLCASSLLAGGHLNEQFFGPGTRLTVL.

The genes are TRBV5-5 and TRBJ2-6; D unclear. Trimming pared 4 bases from V and 0 bases from J, leaving 20 bases between. The germline CDR1 and CDR2 sequences are SGHKS and YYEKEE (reference sequence). This CDR3 is built from 19 residues. CDR3 residues: CASSGVVVQHGSGANVLTF. The CDR3 coding sequence is TGTGCCAGCAGCGGAGTTGTCGTACAGCACGGCTCTGGGGCCAACGTCCTGACTTTC.

This chain links TRBV27 with TRBJ2-3; no definite D call. Germline assignment: CDR1 MNHEY and CDR2 SMNVEV (reference sequence). This CDR3 is built from 15 residues. V dropped 3 bases and J dropped 2 bases, with 12 bases sitting between them. CDR3 sequence: CASSFQQNPTDTQYF. CDR3 coding DNA: TGTGCCAGCAGTTTTCAGCAGAACCCCACAGATACGCAGTATTTT.

Only one count was recorded for this clone. The chain recombines TRBV5-6 with TRBJ2-5; D possibly corresponds to TRBD2 (5 bases). CDR1 SGHDT and CDR2 YYEEEE come from the germline V gene. There are 14 residues in the CDR3. Trimming cost V 5 bases and J 2 bases, with 13 bases left between them. The CDR3 DNA sequence: TGTGCCAGCAGGAAAATTACGGGACAAGAGACCCAGTACTTC. As protein: CASRKITGQETQYF.

The V gene is TRBV18, the J gene TRBJ1-6; D possibly corresponds to TRBD1 (6 bases). The CDR3 has 15 residues. Per germline, CDR1 KGHSH and CDR2 LQKENI. Trimming left V 3 bases short and J 4 bases short, with 10 bases between. The CDR3 DNA reads as TGTGCCAGCTCACCTGTACAGGGATATAATTCACCCCTCCACTTT. As protein: CASSPVQGYNSPLHF.

The V and J genes are TRBV6-5 and TRBJ2-1, with 9 bases aligning to TRBD1. The CDR3 runs 15 residues. The junction had 8 bases not matched to a gene; V was cut back by 8 bases and J by 3 bases. Germline CDR1 is MNHEY and CDR2 is SVGAGI. In nucleotides, the CDR3 is TGTGCCAGCCGGGGTCGGGACAGGGACTACAATGAGCAGTTCTTC. It codes for CASRGRDRDYNEQFF.

The genes are TRBV12-3 or TRBV12-4 and TRBJ1-1, with no clear D. Trimming shortened V by 1 base and J by 8 bases, and 8 bases separated the two germline ends. CDR3 size: 12 residues. The CDR3 sequence is CASSLGPGEAFF. The CDR3 DNA follows: TGTGCCAGCAGTTTAGGGCCGGGGGAAGCTTTCTTT.

The rearrangement uses TRBV3-1 (or the pseudogene TRBV3-2) and TRBJ2-3, with D hard to call. Germline values: CDR1 LGHDT, CDR2 YNNKEL (reference sequence). The CDR3 consists of 13 residues. Between the trimmed V and J ends, which lost 2 bases and 5 bases, there was a span of 8 bases. The CDR3 loop is CASSQSRRDTQYF. The CDR3 DNA sequence: TGTGCCAGCAGCCAATCCCGTAGAGATACGCAGTATTTT.

This chain joins TRBV5-1 and TRBJ2-5; no clear D gene. CDR1 is SGHRS and CDR2 is YFSETQ in the germline V gene. V lost 0 bases and J lost 4, with 10 bases in between. The CDR3 spans 14 residues. Here the CDR3 reads CASSLVPDVETQYF. In DNA, the CDR3 is TGCGCCAGCAGCTTGGTACCCGACGTAGAGACCCAGTACTTC. The full variable domain, rest sourced from reference TRBV5-1 and TRBJ2-5, is KAGVTQTPRYLIKTRGQQVTLSCSPISGHRSVSWYQQTPGQGLQFLFEYFSETQRNKGNFPGRFSGRQFSNSRSEMNVSTLELGDSALYLCASSLVPDVETQYFGPGTRLLVL.

This clone was counted a few times. The chain uses TRBV10-3 and TRBJ2-3, with D unresolved. This CDR3 spans 14 amino acids. Germline loops: CDR1 ENHRY, CDR2 SYGVKD. The V gene lost 3 bases and the J gene lost 1 base, with 8 bases spanning the gap. The CDR3 sequence is CAISESSGTDTQYF. In nucleotides, the CDR3 is TGTGCCATCAGTGAATCGAGTGGCACAGATACGCAGTATTTT.

The gene calls are TRBV9 and TRBJ2-3; D is uncertain. The germline V and J ends were trimmed by 0 bases and 4 bases, with 9 bases remaining between them. The CDR3 is 14 amino acids. Germline CDR1 and CDR2: SGDLS and YYNGEE. The CDR3 protein is CASSVDLAADTQYF. The CDR3, as DNA: TGTGCCAGCAGCGTAGACCTCGCGGCAGATACGCAGTATTTT.

The chain is built from TRBV3-1 (or the pseudogene TRBV3-2) and TRBJ2-6; D gene unclear. V shed 4 bases and J shed 2 bases, with 3 bases lying between them. CDR1 is LGHDT, CDR2 YNNKEL, per germline (reference sequence). CDR3 length: 13 amino acids. The CDR3 is CASSLAGANVLTF. CDR3 nucleotide sequence: TGTGCCAGCAGCCTAGCTGGGGCCAACGTCCTGACTTTC.

The chain combines TRBV6-5 with TRBJ2-3; D unresolved. Trimming removed 2 bases at V and 2 bases at J, with 5 bases between. The CDR3 loop spans 13 amino acids. Germline values: CDR1 MNHEY, CDR2 SVGAGI. The DNA for the CDR3 is TGTGCCAGCAGTTACAGGGCCACAGATACGCAGTATTTT. It specifies CASSYRATDTQYF.

This sequence joins TRBV7-8 and TRBJ2-3, with 7 bases identical to TRBD1. This CDR3 is built from 18 residues. The trim removed 6 bases at V and 0 bases at J, leaving 15 bases unmatched. In germline, CDR1 is SGHVS, CDR2 FQNEAQ. CDR3 amino acids: CASSQRLTGATSTDTQYF. DNA for the CDR3: TGTGCCAGCAGTCAGAGACTCACAGGGGCCACTAGCACAGATACGCAGTATTTT.

This chain links TRBV19 with TRBJ1-1, with 10 bases lining up with TRBD1. J lost 1 base, V lost 7 bases, and 6 bases had no gene match. Germline lookup yields CDR1 LNHDA and CDR2 SQIVND (reference sequence). The CDR3 is 15 amino acids. The CDR3 sequence: CASTRTGGANTEAFF. Written as DNA, the CDR3 is TGTGCCAGTACACGGACAGGGGGAGCGAACACTGAAGCTTTCTTT.

This clone was picked up a small number of times. The chain recombines TRBV18 with TRBJ1-1; 8 bases map to TRBD1. CDR1 and CDR2 (germline): KGHSH, LQKENI. The CDR3 totals 14 residues. Trimming took 3 bases from V and 4 from J; bases not matched to a gene: 4. The CDR3 reads CASSPGQESTEAFF. The CDR3 region has the DNA TGTGCCAGCTCACCGGGACAGGAGAGCACTGAAGCTTTCTTT.

The chain employs TRBV2 and TRBJ2-7; D might be TRBD1 (5 bases). V lost 4 bases to trimming and J lost 3 bases, with 16 bases between them. The V gene's germline CDR1 is SNHLY and CDR2 FYNNEI. CDR3 size: 15 residues. The DNA for the CDR3 is TGTGCCAGCAGTGTGGGCAGGGTGGGTTTCTACGAGCAGTACGTC. Amino acid sequence: CASSVGRVGFYEQYV.